This is a list of T cell receptor beta chains from one sample in a study of graft-versus-host responses after intestinal transplantation. Clones were read by immunoSEQ multiplex PCR, and TCRdb kept only the in-frame ones, dropping some. The sample lists about 88,000 clones, more than 85% occurring once. Which antigens these TCRs recognize remains unknown. Sequencing used unstimulated CD4+ T cells sorted from spleen or lymph node cells, obtained before transplant. The source is a human donor who was the organ donor for an intestinal transplant. CDR3s include the opening cysteine and the closing phenylalanine or tryptophan. A D gene is named only where the DNA matches it firmly. Rows give clone size only sometimes, using once, few, many, or a class for an expanded clone.

>-|-|TRBJ2-1|TRBV6-5
TGTGCCAGCAGTTCCCCGAGTTACAATGAGCAGTTCTTC
CASSSPSYNEQFF
>TRBD1|few|TRBJ2-7|TRBV30
TGTGCCTGGAGTGTAAGACAGGGGCCCGCCTACGAGCAGTACTTC
CAWSVRQGPAYEQYF
>-|once|TRBJ1-2|TRBV19
TGTGCCAGTAGTATGCCAGGGGACTATGGCTACACCTTC
CASSMPGDYGYTF
>-|few|TRBJ1-6|TRBV5-1
TGCGCCAGCAGCAGGGACACCTATAATTCACCCCTCCACTTT
CASSRDTYNSPLHF
>-|-|TRBJ2-7|TRBV7-3
TGTGCCAGCAGCTTAAACCACGGGGGACCAATACGATCTCAGTACTTC
CASSLNHGGPIRSQYF
>-|-|TRBJ2-5|TRBV2
TGTGCCAGCATTCGTGGCAGGGTTGGGGAGACCCAGTACTTC
CASIRGRVGETQYF
>-|-|TRBJ1-1|TRBV9
TGTGCCAGCAGCGTATCAGAATTGAACACTGAAGCTTTCTTT
CASSVSELNTEAFF
>-|-|TRBJ2-3|TRBV7-3
TGTGCCAGCAGCTTAGGAGGCCCCAGGCAGGCAGATACGCAGTATTTT
CASSLGGPRQADTQYF
>-|once|TRBJ1-5|TRBV2
TGTGCCAGCAGTGTCAGGGACTTCAATCAGCCCCAGCATTTT
CASSVRDFNQPQHF
>-|-|TRBJ1-5|TRBV10-3
TGTGCCATCAGTGATGGAGGGTTTAATCAGCCCCAGCATTTT
CAISDGGFNQPQHF
>TRBD2|-|TRBJ2-7|TRBV5-4
TGTGCCAGCAGCTTGTCTAGCGGGAGCGGGGGCTACGAGCAGTACTTC
CASSLSSGSGGYEQYF
>TRBD1|-|TRBJ1-1|TRBV28
TGTGCCAGCAGTCCGACAGGGCGAAACACTGAAGCTTTCTTT
CASSPTGRNTEAFF
>TRBD1|once|TRBJ1-1|TRBV19
TGTGCCAGTACGGGGGGGCAGGGGGGCACTGAAGCTTTCTTT
CASTGGQGGTEAFF
>TRBD1|-|TRBJ2-6|TRBV5-5
TGTGCCAGCAGCTTGACCCGGGACAGGGTCTCTGGGGCCAACGTCCTGACTTTC
CASSLTRDRVSGANVLTF
>TRBD2|-|TRBJ2-5|TRBV4-2
TGTGCCAGCAGCCAAGATCATGCGGCGGGGGGCCAAGAGACCCAGTACTTC
CASSQDHAAGGQETQYF
>-|-|TRBJ2-1|TRBV9
TGTGCCAGCAGCTTTGCCCTAGCTTCAAATGAGCAGTTCTTC
CASSFALASNEQFF
>TRBD1|-|TRBJ2-7|TRBV5-4
TGTGCCAGCAGCCTGACAGGGGGTTCACCCGAGCAGTACTTC
CASSLTGGSPEQYF
>TRBD1|-|TRBJ2-5|TRBV5-1
TGCGCCAGCAGCTGGGGACAGACCCAAGAGACCCAGTACTTC
CASSWGQTQETQYF
>TRBD2|-|TRBJ2-1|TRBV19
TGTGCCAGTAGTATGGGTGGCCCAAGCGGGAGTATATACAATGAGCAGTTCTTC
CASSMGGPSGSIYNEQFF
>-|-|TRBJ1-2|TRBV20-1
TGCAGTGCTAGTAAGCTCACCTTC
CSASKLTF
>TRBD1|few|TRBJ1-2|TRBV4-1
TGCGCCAGCAGCCTTCCGGGACAGGGCGTCTATGGCTACACCTTC
CASSLPGQGVYGYTF
>-|-|TRBJ1-1|TRBV7-8
TGTGCCAGCAGCTTAGCTGCGCAGAACACTGAAGCTTTCTTT
CASSLAAQNTEAFF
>TRBD2|-|TRBJ2-1|TRBV11-3
TGTGCCAGCAGCCTTACTAGCGGGAGGACCAATGAGCAGTTCTTC
CASSLTSGRTNEQFF
>-|-|TRBJ1-4|TRBV19
TGTGCCAGTAGTAGGCAGGGTATGGCAACTAATGAAAAACTGTTTTTT
CASSRQGMATNEKLFF
>TRBD1|-|TRBJ2-7|TRBV18
TGTGCCAGCTCAATTGGGACAGTTCACTCCTACGAGCAGTACTTC
CASSIGTVHSYEQYF
>-|-|TRBJ2-3|TRBV6-4
TGTGCCAGCAGCGCGGGACTCAGCACAGATACGCAGTATTTT
CASSAGLSTDTQYF
>TRBD1|-|TRBJ2-3|TRBV29-1
TGCAGCGCTGGGGGACAGGGTTACCCAGATACGCAGTATTTT
CSAGGQGYPDTQYF
>TRBD2|once|TRBJ2-7|TRBV19
TGTGCCAGAAATGGGGGACTAGCGAAGATCTCCGAGCAGTACTTC
CARNGGLAKISEQYF
>-|-|TRBJ1-3|TRBV29-1
TGCAGCGTTGTGCGGGGGGCTGGTGGGAACACCATATATTTT
CSVVRGAGGNTIYF
>TRBD1|once|TRBJ2-1|TRBV10-2
TGCGCCAGCAGCGACCCGGGACAGGGGACCGCCTACAATGAGCAGTTCTTC
CASSDPGQGTAYNEQFF
>TRBD2|-|TRBJ2-3|TRBV11-2
TGTGCCAGTAGACCAGCGGGGACCACAGATACGCAGTATTTT
CASRPAGTTDTQYF
>TRBD1|-|TRBJ2-2|TRBV18
TGTGCCAGCTCACTACAGGGGCACACCGGGGAGCTGTTTTTT
CASSLQGHTGELFF
>TRBD1|-|TRBJ2-3|TRBV5-4
TGTGCCAGCAGCTTCCCCCGGACAGGGGCTAGCACAGATACGCAGTATTTT
CASSFPRTGASTDTQYF
>-|-|TRBJ1-1|TRBV7-2
TGTGCCAGCAGCTTCCTAACTGAAGCTTTCTTT
CASSFLTEAFF
>TRBD1|-|TRBJ1-1|TRBV19
TGTGCCAGTAGTATACCTAGACAGGGGAAAACTGAAGCTTTCTTT
CASSIPRQGKTEAFF
>TRBD1|-|TRBJ1-1|TRBV10-2
TGCGCCAGCGGGTACTTGGGGGACAGGGAAGAAGCTTTCTTT
CASGYLGDREEAFF
>TRBD2|once|TRBJ2-5|TRBV5-6
TGTGCCAGCAGCTTGCCGCTAGCGGGGGGGCTAGAGACCCAGTACTTC
CASSLPLAGGLETQYF
>-|once|TRBJ1-5|TRBV15
TGTGCCACCAGCAGAGACTCTCGTCAGCCCCAGCATTTT
CATSRDSRQPQHF
>-|-|TRBJ1-5|TRBV7-9
TGTGCCAGCAGCTTAGGGTCGACAGTCGGCAATCAGCCCCAGCATTTT
CASSLGSTVGNQPQHF
>TRBD2|-|TRBJ2-1|TRBV28
TGTGCCAGCAGTTTACCTAGGCGGCTAGCGGGAGATTGTGAGCAGTTCTTC
CASSLPRRLAGDCEQFF
>TRBD1|-|TRBJ2-1|TRBV5-4
TGTGCCAGCAGCTTTGTACGGACAGGGGTGTGGAATGAGCAGTTCTTC
CASSFVRTGVWNEQFF
>-|-|TRBJ1-5|TRBV18
TGTGCCAGCTCACCAGGGGGGAGCAATCAGCCCCAGCATTTT
CASSPGGSNQPQHF
>-|-|TRBJ1-2|TRBV5-1
TGCGCCAGCAGCCCCGGGGTTTATGGCTACACCTTC
CASSPGVYGYTF
>TRBD2|-|TRBJ2-3|TRBV27
TGTGCCAGCAGGTCGGGGGGGGCTTTGGATACGCAGTATTTT
CASRSGGALDTQYF
>TRBD1|-|TRBJ1-1|TRBV5-6
TGTGCCAGCTGGAATGTCGGGACAGGGTATTCTGAAGCTTTCTTT
CASWNVGTGYSEAFF
>TRBD1|once|TRBJ1-1|TRBV10-3
TGTGCCATCAGTGAGTCAAACAGGGGGCGAACTGAAGCTTTCTTT
CAISESNRGRTEAFF
>-|-|TRBJ2-1|TRBV9
TGTGCCAGCAGCGTAGCCGGGGTGAGTTTCGATGAGCAGTTCTTC
CASSVAGVSFDEQFF
>TRBD2|-|TRBJ2-3|TRBV27
TGTGCCAGCAGTTTGTGGGCTAGCGGGAGGGGGGATACGCAGTATTTT
CASSLWASGRGDTQYF